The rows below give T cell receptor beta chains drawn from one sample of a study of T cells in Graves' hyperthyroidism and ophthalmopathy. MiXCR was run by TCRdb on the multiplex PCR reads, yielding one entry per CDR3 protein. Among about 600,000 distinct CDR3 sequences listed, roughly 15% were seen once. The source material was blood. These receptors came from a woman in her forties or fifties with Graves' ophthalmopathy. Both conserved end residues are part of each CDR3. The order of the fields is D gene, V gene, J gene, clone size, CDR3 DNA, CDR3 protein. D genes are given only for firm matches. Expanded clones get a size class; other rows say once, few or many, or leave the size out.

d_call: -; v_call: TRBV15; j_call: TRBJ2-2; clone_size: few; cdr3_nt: TGTGCCACCAGCAGAGTCGGGAGCGGGACCGGGGAGCTGTTTTTT; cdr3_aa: CATSRVGSGTGELFF
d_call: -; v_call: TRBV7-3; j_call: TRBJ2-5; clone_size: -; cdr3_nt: TGTGCCAGCAGCTTGGGTGGACAGTCCGTCGGGACCCAGTACTTC; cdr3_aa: CASSLGGQSVGTQYF
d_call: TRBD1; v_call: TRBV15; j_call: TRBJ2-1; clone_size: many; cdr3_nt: TGTGCCACCAGCATAAACCGGGACAGGGGAGGATACAATGAGCAGTTCTTC; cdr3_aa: CATSINRDRGGYNEQFF
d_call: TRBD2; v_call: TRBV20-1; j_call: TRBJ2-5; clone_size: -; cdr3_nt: TGCAGTGCTAGAGCCTACCCCGAGACTAGCCCCCAAGAGACCCAGTACTTC; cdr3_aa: CSARAYPETSPQETQYF
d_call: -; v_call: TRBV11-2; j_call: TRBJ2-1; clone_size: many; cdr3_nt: TGTGCCAGCAGCCTACGAGGAGGGCTACGCGACAATGAGCAGTTCTTC; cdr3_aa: CASSLRGGLRDNEQFF
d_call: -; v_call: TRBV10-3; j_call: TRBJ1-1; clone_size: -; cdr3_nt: TGTGCCATCAGTGGGGGGCACACCTTGAACACTGAAGCTTTCTTT; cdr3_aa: CAISGGHTLNTEAFF
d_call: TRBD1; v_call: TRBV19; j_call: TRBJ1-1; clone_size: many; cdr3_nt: TGTGCCAGTAGTTCGACAGGGAGTTGGCACACTGAAGCTTTCTTT; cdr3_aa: CASSSTGSWHTEAFF
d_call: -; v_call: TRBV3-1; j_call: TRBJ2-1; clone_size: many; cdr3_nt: TGTGCCAGCAGCCCGCAGAGGGCTGAGCAGTTCTTC; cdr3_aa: CASSPQRAEQFF
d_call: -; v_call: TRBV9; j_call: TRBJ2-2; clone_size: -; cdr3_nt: TGTGCCAGCAGCGTCGGGCTAGTTCTTACCGGGGAGCTGTTTTTT; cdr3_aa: CASSVGLVLTGELFF
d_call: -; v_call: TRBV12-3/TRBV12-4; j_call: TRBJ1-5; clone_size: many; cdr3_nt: TGTGCCAGCAGCATCATGAGGGGCTCTCACGGCAATCAGCCCCAGCATTTT; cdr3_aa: CASSIMRGSHGNQPQHF
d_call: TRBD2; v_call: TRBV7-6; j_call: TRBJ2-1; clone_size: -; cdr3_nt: TGTGCCAGCAGCCCAGGACTAGCGGGAGTGGGGCTCTCCTACAATGAGCAGTTCTTC; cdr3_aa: CASSPGLAGVGLSYNEQFF
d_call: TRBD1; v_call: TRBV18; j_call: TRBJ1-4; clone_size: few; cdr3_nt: TGTGCCAGCTCACGCAACCCGGGACAGGGGTTGGCTAATGAAAAACTGTTTTTT; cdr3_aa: CASSRNPGQGLANEKLFF
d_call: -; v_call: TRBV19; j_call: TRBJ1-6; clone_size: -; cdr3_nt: TGTGCCAGTAGTATAGGCAGGGGAAATTCACCCCTCCACTTT; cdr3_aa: CASSIGRGNSPLHF
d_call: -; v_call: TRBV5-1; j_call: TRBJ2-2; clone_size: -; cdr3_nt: TGCGCCAGCAGCTTTAAGGCCACCGGGGAGCTGTTTTTT; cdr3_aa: CASSFKATGELFF
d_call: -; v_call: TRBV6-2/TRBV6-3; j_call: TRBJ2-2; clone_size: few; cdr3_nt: TGTGCCACGGGACAGAACACCGGGGAGCTGTTTTTT; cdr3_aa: CATGQNTGELFF
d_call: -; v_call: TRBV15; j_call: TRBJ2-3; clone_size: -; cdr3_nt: TGTGCCACCAGCAACCGGGACACCACAGATACGCAGTATTTT; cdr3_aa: CATSNRDTTDTQYF
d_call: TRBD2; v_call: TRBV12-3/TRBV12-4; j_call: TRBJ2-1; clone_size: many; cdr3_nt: TGTGCCAGCAGTCGGGGATCGGGGGGCAATGAGCAGTTCTTC; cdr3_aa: CASSRGSGGNEQFF
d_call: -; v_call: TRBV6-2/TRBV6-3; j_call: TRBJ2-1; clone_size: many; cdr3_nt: TGTGCCAGCAGTTTGAGCCAGGAAGCCTACAATGAGCAGTTCTTC; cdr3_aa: CASSLSQEAYNEQFF
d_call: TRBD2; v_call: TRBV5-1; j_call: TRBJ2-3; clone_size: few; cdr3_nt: TGCGCCAGCAGCCTTGCACAGGGAAGGACTAGCGGGAATATTGATACGCAGTATTTT; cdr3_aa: CASSLAQGRTSGNIDTQYF
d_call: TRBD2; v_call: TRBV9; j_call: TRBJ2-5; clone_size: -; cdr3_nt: TGTGCCAGCAGCTCCATTCAATTCGGCAGCGGGAGAGGTTCTGAGACCCAGTACTTC; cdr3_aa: CASSSIQFGSGRGSETQYF
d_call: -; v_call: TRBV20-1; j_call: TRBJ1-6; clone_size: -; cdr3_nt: TGCAGTGCACAGGACCCCAGGGGTAATTCACCCCTCCACTTT; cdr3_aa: CSAQDPRGNSPLHF
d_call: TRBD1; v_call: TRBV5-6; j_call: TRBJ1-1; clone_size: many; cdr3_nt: TGTGCCAGCAGCTTGTTGGAGGGGGCGGAAGCTTTCTTT; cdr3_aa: CASSLLEGAEAFF
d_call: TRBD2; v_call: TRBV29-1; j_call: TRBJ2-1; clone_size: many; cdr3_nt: TGCAGCGCGGGACTAGCGGGATACAATGAGCAGTTCTTC; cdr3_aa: CSAGLAGYNEQFF
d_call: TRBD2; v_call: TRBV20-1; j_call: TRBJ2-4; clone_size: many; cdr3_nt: TGCAGTGCTAGTGGCCTAGCGGGAGCCGCCCTCAAAAACATTCAGTACTTC; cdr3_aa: CSASGLAGAALKNIQYF
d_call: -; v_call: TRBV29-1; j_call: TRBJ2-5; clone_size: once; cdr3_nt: TGCAGCCTTGTGGGACAAGAGACCCAGTACTTC; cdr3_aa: CSLVGQETQYF
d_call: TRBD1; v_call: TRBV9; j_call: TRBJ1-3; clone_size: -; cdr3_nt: TGTGCCAGCAGCGTGGGGGGCGGGACAGGCTCTGGAAACACCATATATTTT; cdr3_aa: CASSVGGGTGSGNTIYF
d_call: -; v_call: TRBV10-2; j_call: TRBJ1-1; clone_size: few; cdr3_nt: TGCGCCAGCACCCTAGCAGGGATGAACACTGAAGCTTTCTTT; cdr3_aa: CASTLAGMNTEAFF
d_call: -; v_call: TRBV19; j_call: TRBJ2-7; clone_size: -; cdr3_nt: TGTGCCAGTAGTATGGGTCCTTCCTACGAGCAGTACTTC; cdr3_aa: CASSMGPSYEQYF
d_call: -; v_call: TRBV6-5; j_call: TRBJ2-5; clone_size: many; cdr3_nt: TGTGCCAGCAGTTACTCGGTGGGAGAGACCCAGTACTTC; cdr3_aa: CASSYSVGETQYF
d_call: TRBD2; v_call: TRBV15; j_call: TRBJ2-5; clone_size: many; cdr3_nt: TGTGCCACCAGCAGAGAGAGCGGGAGGGCCCTCAGGGAGACCCAGTACTTC; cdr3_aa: CATSRESGRALRETQYF
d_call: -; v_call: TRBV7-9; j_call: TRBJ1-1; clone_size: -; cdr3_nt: TGTGCCAGCAGCTTCTTTTTAGGGAGTAACACTGAAGCTTTCTTT; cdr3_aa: CASSFFLGSNTEAFF
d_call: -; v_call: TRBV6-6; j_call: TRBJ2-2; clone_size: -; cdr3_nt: TGTGCCAGCAGTTATCGACAGCCGAACACCGGGGAGCTGTTTTTT; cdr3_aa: CASSYRQPNTGELFF
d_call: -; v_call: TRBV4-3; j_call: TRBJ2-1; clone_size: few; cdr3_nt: TGCGCCAGCAGCCAAGTCGAGGTTGATGAGCAGTTCTTC; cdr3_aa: CASSQVEVDEQFF
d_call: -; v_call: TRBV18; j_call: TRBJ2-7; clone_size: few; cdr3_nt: TGTGCCAGCTCACCCTCCAGGGGAAACGAGCAGTACTTC; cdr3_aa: CASSPSRGNEQYF
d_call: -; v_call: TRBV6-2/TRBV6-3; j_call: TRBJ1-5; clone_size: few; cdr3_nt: TGTGCCACTCGGCCTGGCTTTCAGCCCCAGCATTTT; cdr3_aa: CATRPGFQPQHF
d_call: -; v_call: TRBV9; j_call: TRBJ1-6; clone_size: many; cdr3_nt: TGTGCCAGCAGCGTCGGACTAACTAATTCACCCCTCCACTTT; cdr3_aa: CASSVGLTNSPLHF
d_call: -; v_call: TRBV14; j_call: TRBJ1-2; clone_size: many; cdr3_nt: TGTGCCAGCAGCCTACAGGACATGGGATATGGCTACACCTTC; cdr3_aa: CASSLQDMGYGYTF
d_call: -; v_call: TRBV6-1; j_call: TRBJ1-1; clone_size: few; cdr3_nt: TGTGCCAGCACCCGATTCCTCCAAGACAGGAACACTGAAGCTTTCTTT; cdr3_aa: CASTRFLQDRNTEAFF
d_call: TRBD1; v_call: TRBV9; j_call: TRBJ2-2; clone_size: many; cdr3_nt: TGTGCCAGCAGCGTCGGACAGGGAAACACCGGGGAGCTGTTTTTT; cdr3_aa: CASSVGQGNTGELFF